The present entry profiles one T cell receptor (beta chain) with its context. The CDR3 spans 16 residues. Trimming removed 4 bases from V and 2 bases from J; junction bases left unmatched: 9. Germline lookup yields CDR1 MNHEY and CDR2 SVGEGT. This record comes from a study of blood T cell repertoires in COVID-19. Study overall: Samples came from the United States, Italy and Spain, spanning acute and convalescent COVID-19. In each case, the material was cDNA or gDNA derived from T cells, B-cell-depleted T cells, or PBMCs.

Enrolment of Seattle patients took place during active infection, and they were followed longitudinally. Per the authors' pipeline: Nucleated cell number was recorded as an estimate derived from reference gene primer amplification. The repertoire was sequenced with immunoSEQ multiplex PCR; TCRdb's copy has only in-frame clones and lacks some. V and J calls and clone size are given by that table; D and trimming were obtained from the DNA. The table has some 100,000 clones, 88% seen once; the top ten hold just over 2%. This clonotype was sampled from a man aged 45-65 years with COVID-19, enrolled during active disease. The specimen sequenced was peripheral blood. The chain couples TRBV6-2 or TRBV6-3 to TRBJ2-7, with 9 bases identical to TRBD1. The CDR3 nucleotides read TGTGCCAGCAGTTCCCCTGCGGACAGGGGAACCTACGAGCAGTACTTC. Translated: CASSSPADRGTYEQYF.